One and the same sample provided the 16 T cell receptor beta chains below, sequenced in a study of cytomegalovirus exposure and HLA in healthy donors. The PCR had 60 Vbeta and 13 Jbeta primers. Method: immunoSEQ multiplex PCR; TCRdb's copy keeps in-frame clones and lacks some. The sample contains some 150,000 clones, 60% to 80% of which appear only once. Sequenced sample: PBMCs. The origin of the receptors is a man in his forties or fifties in good health and CMV-seropositive.

The chain has TRBV11-2 and TRBJ1-2, with TRBD1 matching 10 bases. J lost 6 bases, V lost 7 bases, and 8 bases had no gene match. CDR3 length: 14 residues. The germline V gene has CDR1 SGHAT and CDR2 FQNNGV. The CDR3 region is CASTHMTGGNGYTF. DNA of the CDR3: TGTGCCAGCACCCATATGACAGGGGGCAATGGCTACACCTTC.

The chain recombines TRBV10-3 with TRBJ1-1, with D unclear. Germline CDR1 and CDR2: ENHRY and SYGVKD. Trimming shortened V by 4 bases and J by 5 bases, and 14 bases separated the two germline ends. The CDR3 is 14 amino acids. For the CDR3, the DNA is TGTGCCATCAGTGGCGTCAGCCGGCGGACTGAAGCTTTCTTT. Protein product: CAISGVSRRTEAFF.

This clone came up a few times. The V gene is TRBV27, the J gene TRBJ1-4; 7 positions agree with TRBD1. Germline V gene data show CDR1 as MNHEY and CDR2 as SMNVEV (reference sequence). Trimming took 5 bases from V and 7 from J; bases not matched to a gene: 7. The CDR3 loop spans 14 amino acids. DNA of the CDR3: TGTGCCAGCAGTACCGGGACAGCGACTGAAAAACTGTTTTTT. Its translation is CASSTGTATEKLFF.

This sequence joins TRBV10-3 and TRBJ2-3; D possibly corresponds to TRBD2 (6 bases). The CDR3 loop spans 14 amino acids. Germline-derived CDR1 and CDR2 are ENHRY and SYGVKD. V lost 5 bases, J lost 3 bases, and 12 bases lay in between. CDR3 sequence: CAISKLASTDTQYF. The CDR3, as DNA: TGTGCCATCAGTAAACTAGCATCGACAGATACGCAGTATTTT.

V usage is TRBV14 and J usage is TRBJ2-1, with 7 bases lining up with TRBD2. CDR1 and CDR2 (germline): SGHDN, FVKESK. CDR3 length: 13 residues. J gave up 15 bases and V 5 bases, and 13 bases lay outside the gene matches. CDR3: CASSSIRREYLFF. The DNA for the CDR3 is TGTGCCAGCAGCAGCATCCGGCGGGAGTATCTGTTCTTC.

The rearrangement joins TRBV11-3 to TRBJ2-1; 7 bases line up with TRBD1. The CDR3 sequence is 12 residues long. With 3 bases clipped from V and 7 bases from J, the junction kept 0 bases outside the gene matches. Germline values: CDR1 SGHNT, CDR2 YENEEA. As DNA, the CDR3 is TGTGCCAGCAGCTTGGACAGGAATGAGCAGTTCTTC. This gives the protein CASSLDRNEQFF.

V usage is TRBV5-1 and J usage is TRBJ1-2; TRBD1 is a possible D gene (5 bases). The CDR3 length is 15 residues. CDR1 is SGHRS and CDR2 is YFSETQ in the germline V gene. Trimming took off 0 bases at V and 5 bases at J, with 14 bases between the two ends. CDR3: CASSLAGTQGYGYTF. The CDR3 DNA reads TGCGCCAGCAGCTTGGCCGGCACCCAGGGTTATGGCTACACCTTC.

This sequence joins TRBV19 and TRBJ1-5; D perhaps matches TRBD1 (6 bases). Germline CDR1 and CDR2: LNHDA and SQIVND (reference sequence). V gave up 5 bases and J gave up 3 bases, with 11 bases separating them. The length of the CDR3 is 14 residues. For the CDR3, the DNA is TGTGCCAGTAGTTTATCAGGGGACAATCAGCCCCAGCATTTT. Translation gives CASSLSGDNQPQHF.

In nucleotides, the CDR3 is TGTGCCAGCAGTAATGACAGGTTAAAAGGGCATGGCTACACCTTC. Translating it yields CASSNDRLKGHGYTF. The V and J genes are TRBV27 and TRBJ1-2; maybe TRBD1 (6 bases). The germline V gene encodes CDR1 MNHEY and CDR2 SMNVEV (reference sequence). The germline V and J ends were trimmed by 5 bases and 6 bases, with 19 bases remaining between them. CDR3 size: 15 residues.

The gene calls are TRBV29-1 and TRBJ1-1; D is perhaps TRBD1 (5 bases). Germline values: CDR1 SQVTM, CDR2 ANQGSEA. The CDR3 spans 14 residues. Trimming took off 1 base at V and 4 bases at J, with 13 bases between the two ends. CDR3 sequence: CSVEVRGEATEAFF. CDR3 sequence (DNA): TGCAGCGTTGAAGTTAGAGGGGAGGCCACTGAAGCTTTCTTT. Supplemented by reference TRBV29-1 and TRBJ1-1, the full variable domain reads SAVISQKPSRDICQRGTSLTIQCQVDSQVTMMFWYRQQPGQSLTLIATANQGSEATYESGFVIDKFPISRPNLTFSTLTVSNMSPEDSSIYLCSVEVRGEATEAFFGQGTRLTVV.

The V gene is TRBV7-2, the J gene TRBJ2-5, with 8 positions matching TRBD2. Germline V lookup: CDR1 SGHTA, CDR2 FQGNSA. Trimming cost V 3 bases and J 7 bases; bases outside gene matches: 7. The CDR3 has 14 residues. In DNA, the CDR3 is TGTGCCAGCAGCTTGGGGACTAGTTCCGGGACCCAGTACTTC. It codes for CASSLGTSSGTQYF.

The rearrangement links TRBV7-8 to TRBJ1-1; no clear D gene. The germline V gene encodes CDR1 SGHVS and CDR2 FQNEAQ. The CDR3 runs to 15 residues. The V end was cut by 1 base, the J end by 0 bases, with 9 bases between. CDR3 bases: TGTGCCAGCAGCTTAGGTGGAGGGTTGAACACTGAAGCTTTCTTT. Protein product: CASSLGGGLNTEAFF.

The rearrangement uses TRBV5-1 and TRBJ1-3; 7 bases are a match to TRBD1. Germline values: CDR1 SGHRS, CDR2 YFSETQ. Trimming took 0 bases from V and 2 from J; bases not matched to a gene: 2. CDR3 length: 15 amino acids. In DNA, the CDR3 is TGCGCCAGCAGCTTGGGGCAGGGGGCTGGAAACACCATATATTTT. Its protein is CASSLGQGAGNTIYF.

V usage is TRBV11-2 and J usage is TRBJ1-4; no reliable D call. Germline values: CDR1 SGHAT, CDR2 FQNNGV. The CDR3 has 15 amino acids. Deletions cut 5 bases from V and 3 bases from J, with 13 bases between. CDR3 sequence (DNA): TGTGCCAGCAGCGTACTAGGGTTCCCTAATGAAAAACTGTTTTTT. Translating gives CASSVLGFPNEKLFF.

The rearrangement joins TRBV9 to TRBJ1-2, with a tentative D call TRBD1 (6 bases). The CDR3 spans 13 residues. V lost 5 bases, J lost 6 bases, and 14 bases lay in between. Germline values: CDR1 SGDLS, CDR2 YYNGEE. The CDR3 DNA follows: TGTGCCAGCAGGTCGATCCAGGGGAATGGCTACACCTTC. Protein product: CASRSIQGNGYTF.

The J gene is TRBJ1-1, the V gene TRBV27; no reliable D call. This CDR3 comprises 12 residues. Germline loops: CDR1 MNHEY, CDR2 SMNVEV (reference sequence). V was clipped by 8 bases and J by 0 bases, with 7 bases between them. The CDR3 region is CASFRLNTEAFF. The CDR3 coding sequence is TGTGCCAGCTTCAGGTTGAACACTGAAGCTTTCTTT.